A selection of T cell receptor beta chains follows, all from one sample in a study of early T cells in non-severe SARS-CoV-2 infection. In TCRdb, the 5' RACE reads were re-called with MiXCR into one record per CDR3 protein. This repertoire shows more than 25,000 distinct CDR3 sequences, more than 3.5% found once; its top ten account for around 6.3%. What was sequenced was whole blood. All receptors come from an adult who was a healthcare worker with PCR-confirmed SARS-CoV-2 infection or an uninfected control (not recorded which). Both conserved end residues are part of each CDR3. The order of the fields is D gene, J gene, V gene, clone size, CDR3 DNA, CDR3 protein. A D gene is named only where the DNA matches it firmly. Not every row has a clone size; where given, it reads once, few, many or a size class.

>TRBD2|TRBJ2-7|TRBV27|medium-sized
TGTGCCAGCAGCCCGGTTAGCGGGGGGATCTACGAGCAGTACTTC
CASSPVSGGIYEQYF
>-|TRBJ2-7|TRBV10-2|many
TGCGCCAGCAGTGGCCTGATAAAGACCTACGAGCAGTACTTC
CASSGLIKTYEQYF
>TRBD2|TRBJ2-3|TRBV7-2|many
TGTGCCAGCAGCTTTGGAATTCTAGCGGGTCCCACAGATACGCAGTATTTT
CASSFGILAGPTDTQYF
>-|TRBJ2-3|TRBV6-1|many
TGTGCCAGCAGTCAAACTAGTATGGGGACAGATACGCAGTATTTT
CASSQTSMGTDTQYF
>-|TRBJ1-1|TRBV5-1|many
TGCGCCAGCAGCTTGGGCGGGACAACTGAAGCTTTCTTT
CASSLGGTTEAFF
>TRBD2|TRBJ2-1|TRBV6-4|many
TGTGCCAGCAGTGTGGCCCCAACTAGCGGGAGTTGGGATGAGCAGTTCTTC
CASSVAPTSGSWDEQFF
>-|TRBJ2-5|TRBV6-5|many
TGTGCCAGCAACCCCACGTTAGCGGACCAAGAGACCCAGTACTTC
CASNPTLADQETQYF
>-|TRBJ2-1|TRBV5-8|many
TGTGCCAGCAGCTTGCGTGGGGGGACAAATGAGCAGTTCTTC
CASSLRGGTNEQFF
>-|TRBJ1-4|TRBV7-8|many
TGTGCCAGCAGCTTAGCGCGAGGGGGAGGTGAAAAACTGTTTTTT
CASSLARGGGEKLFF
>-|TRBJ2-7|TRBV6-1|many
TGTGCCAGCAGCAAGGACAAGCTATACGAGCAGTACTTC
CASSKDKLYEQYF
>-|TRBJ2-7|TRBV29-1|many
TGCAGCGTTGAATACGAGGGGAGCTCCTACGAGCAGTACTTC
CSVEYEGSSYEQYF
>-|TRBJ2-5|TRBV6-2/TRBV6-3|-
TGTGCCAGCGGTTACCCCTTAGGGCGTCGAGAGACCCAGTACTTC
CASGYPLGRRETQYF
>-|TRBJ1-5|TRBV4-1|-
TGCGCCAGCAGCCAAGATGTGGCGGGCAATCAGCCCCAGCATTTT
CASSQDVAGNQPQHF
>TRBD1|TRBJ1-1|TRBV7-2|few
TGTGCCAGCAGCTGGGGACAGAGAATGAACACTGAAGCTTTCTTT
CASSWGQRMNTEAFF
>TRBD1|TRBJ2-4|TRBV5-1|many
TGTGCCAGCAGCTTGGGACAGGGCCTAGCCAAAAACATTCAGTACTTC
CASSLGQGLAKNIQYF
>TRBD1|TRBJ2-1|TRBV2|-
TGTGCCAGCGGACAGGGGGCTGGTGAGCAGTTCTTC
CASGQGAGEQFF
>TRBD2|TRBJ2-2|TRBV18|-
TGTGCCAGCTCACCGAGGGCGGGAGGGAAATCGAACACCGGGGAGCTGTTTTTT
CASSPRAGGKSNTGELFF
>-|TRBJ1-4|TRBV10-3|many
TGTGCCGCCGGCGGGGAAAAACTGTTTTTT
CAAGGEKLFF
>TRBD1|TRBJ2-7|TRBV11-2|many
TGTGCCAGCAGCTCCGGACAGGGGATCCACTACGAGCAGTACTTC
CASSSGQGIHYEQYF
>-|TRBJ2-1|TRBV6-1|-
TGTGCCAGCGGAAGGAATGAGCAGTTCTTC
CASGRNEQFF
>-|TRBJ1-1|TRBV12-3/TRBV12-4|many
TGTGCCAGCAGTCACAGGGCTCCGAACACTGAAGCTTTCTTT
CASSHRAPNTEAFF
>-|TRBJ2-1|TRBV7-8|many
TGCGTGTGCCAGTTGGGTTACAATGAGCAGTTCTTC
CVCQLGYNEQFF
>-|TRBJ1-5|TRBV6-6|many
TGTGCCAGCAGTATGGCAGACCGCAATCAGCCCCAGCATTTT
CASSMADRNQPQHF
>TRBD2|TRBJ2-1|TRBV5-1|many
TGCGCCAGCAGCTCGGGACTAGCGTTCTACAATGAGCAGTTCTTC
CASSSGLAFYNEQFF
>-|TRBJ2-1|TRBV5-1|few
TGCGCCAGCAGCGGGATGGGGGCGTCTTCTTACAATGAGCAGTTCTTC
CASSGMGASSYNEQFF
>-|TRBJ2-5|TRBV7-2|few
TGTGCCAGCAGCGCAAGGGAGACCCAGTACTTC
CASSARETQYF
>TRBD1|TRBJ2-2|TRBV19|few
TGTGCCAGTAGTGAACAGGGGGTCGGGGAGCTGTTTTTT
CASSEQGVGELFF
>TRBD1|TRBJ2-1|TRBV7-2|many
TGTGCCAGCAGCACACGGACAGGAAACAATGAGCAGTTCTTC
CASSTRTGNNEQFF
>TRBD2|TRBJ2-3|TRBV29-1|-
TGCAGCGTCGATTCACTAGCGGGAGGCACAGATACGCAGTATTTT
CSVDSLAGGTDTQYF
>-|TRBJ2-3|TRBV27|few
TGTGCCAGCAGTTTACAGGGGCCCACAGATACGCAGTATTTT
CASSLQGPTDTQYF
>-|TRBJ1-1|TRBV7-9|few
TGTGCCAGCAGCTTAATTCGGGGATCGGTGGGGCCTGAAGCTTTCTTT
CASSLIRGSVGPEAFF
>-|TRBJ2-7|TRBV5-1|-
TGCGCCAGCAGCTGGCCCGGCTACGAGCAGTACTTC
CASSWPGYEQYF
>-|TRBJ2-1|TRBV20-1|many
TGCAGTGCTAGAGCGGGAGCCCGCCCCTACAATGAGCAGTTCTTC
CSARAGARPYNEQFF
>-|TRBJ2-1|TRBV5-1|many
TGCGCCAGCACTCGGGGGGCTTTCTCCTACAATGAGCAGTTCTTC
CASTRGAFSYNEQFF
>-|TRBJ1-1|TRBV4-1|many
TGCGCCAGCAGCGCGCGTTGGCAGGGGAACACTGAAGCTTTCTTT
CASSARWQGNTEAFF
>TRBD2|TRBJ2-7|TRBV11-2|many
TGTGCCAGCAGCTTAGAACTAGCGGGAGGAAGCAAGGGGAAGCAGTACTTC
CASSLELAGGSKGKQYF
>TRBD2|TRBJ2-7|TRBV7-2|many
TGTGCCAGCAGCAATCAAAGACTAGCGGGAGAGTCCTACGAGCAGTACTTC
CASSNQRLAGESYEQYF
>TRBD2|TRBJ2-3|TRBV15|many
TGTGCCACCAGCAGATCATTAGCGGGGTCAGATACGCAGTATTTT
CATSRSLAGSDTQYF
>TRBD1|TRBJ1-1|TRBV10-2|many
TGCGCCAGCAGTGAGAAGACAGGGGGCGGCACTGAAGCTTTCTTT
CASSEKTGGGTEAFF
>TRBD2|TRBJ2-3|TRBV7-9|many
TGTGCCAGCAGGTTACTAGCGGGAGGTCCGGATACGCAGTATTTT
CASRLLAGGPDTQYF
>TRBD1|TRBJ2-5|TRBV7-7|-
TGTGCCAGCAGCTTAGGAGGGCCAGGGGGCGTTGGGACCCAGTACTTC
CASSLGGPGGVGTQYF
>-|TRBJ2-7|TRBV20-1|many
TGCAGTGCTGAAAACCAGGGAAAGCCTTCCTACGAGCAGTACTTC
CSAENQGKPSYEQYF
>-|TRBJ2-1|TRBV15|many
TGTGCCACCAGCAGAGAAGGGATAGTACCCTACAATGAGCAGTTCTTC
CATSREGIVPYNEQFF
>TRBD1|TRBJ1-2|TRBV6-5|many
TGTGCCAGCAGTCCAAAGGGACAGGGATTCTATGGCTACACCTTC
CASSPKGQGFYGYTF
>TRBD2|TRBJ2-2|TRBV7-9|many
TGTGCCAGCAGCTTAGGCCGGCTTGCTAGCGGGGCACTCACGAACACCGGGGAGCTGTTTTTT
CASSLGRLASGALTNTGELFF
>TRBD2|TRBJ2-1|TRBV6-6|few
TGTGCCAGCAGTTACGGGGCTAGCGGGTACAATGAGCAGTTCTTC
CASSYGASGYNEQFF
>TRBD2|TRBJ2-3|TRBV15|-
TGTGCCACCAGCAGAGATCTTTTTGCGGGAGGAGGTACGCAGTATTTT
CATSRDLFAGGGTQYF
>-|TRBJ1-1|TRBV18|few
TGTGCCAGCTCCCTGAGGCAGGGCGGAAACACTGAAGCTTTCTTT
CASSLRQGGNTEAFF
>-|TRBJ2-5|TRBV19|few
TGTGCCAGTAGTATAAGAAAGGCGCGGACCCAGTACTTC
CASSIRKARTQYF
>-|TRBJ2-3|TRBV12-3/TRBV12-4|many
TGTGCCAGCAGACGGACAAGCACAGATACGCAGTATTTT
CASRRTSTDTQYF
>-|TRBJ1-2|TRBV7-8|-
TGTGCCAGCAGCCCCCCCCGCTATGGCTACACCTTC
CASSPPRYGYTF
>-|TRBJ2-1|TRBV7-9|few
TGTGCCAGCAGCTTAGCCCGGGCAGGAGGGCCTCGGTATGAGCAGTTCTTC
CASSLARAGGPRYEQFF
>-|TRBJ2-6|TRBV7-6|-
TGTGCCAGCAGCTTAACCGGACGGACCTCTGGGGCCAACGTCCTGACTTTC
CASSLTGRTSGANVLTF
>-|TRBJ2-1|TRBV12-3/TRBV12-4|-
TGTGCCAGCAGCCCCCGGGGATCTAACTCCTACAATGAGCAGTTCTTC
CASSPRGSNSYNEQFF
>-|TRBJ2-2|TRBV18|many
TGTGCCAGCTCACCGACCGGGACAAGGAACACCGGGGAGCTGTTTTTT
CASSPTGTRNTGELFF